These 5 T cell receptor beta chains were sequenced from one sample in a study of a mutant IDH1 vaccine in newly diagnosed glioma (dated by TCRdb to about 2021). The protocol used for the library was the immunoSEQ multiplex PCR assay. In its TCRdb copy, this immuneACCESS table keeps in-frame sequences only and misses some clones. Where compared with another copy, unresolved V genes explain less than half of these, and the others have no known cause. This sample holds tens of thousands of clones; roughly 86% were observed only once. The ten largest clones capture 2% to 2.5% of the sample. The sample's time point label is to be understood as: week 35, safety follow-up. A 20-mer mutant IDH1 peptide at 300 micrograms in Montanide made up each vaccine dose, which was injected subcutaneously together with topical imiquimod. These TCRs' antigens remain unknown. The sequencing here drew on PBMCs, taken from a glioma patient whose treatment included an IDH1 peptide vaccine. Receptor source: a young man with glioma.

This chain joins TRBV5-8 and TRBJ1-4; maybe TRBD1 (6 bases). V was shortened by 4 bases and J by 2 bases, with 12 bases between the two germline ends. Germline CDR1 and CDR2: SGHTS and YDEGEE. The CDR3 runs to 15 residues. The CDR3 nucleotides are TGTGCCAGCAGCGGGCGGACAGACACTAATGAAAAACTGTTTTTT. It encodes CASSGRTDTNEKLFF.

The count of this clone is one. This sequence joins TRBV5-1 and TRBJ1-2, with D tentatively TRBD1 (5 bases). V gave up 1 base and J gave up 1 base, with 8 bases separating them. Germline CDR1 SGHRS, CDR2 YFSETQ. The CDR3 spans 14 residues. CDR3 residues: CASSLTQVNYGYTF. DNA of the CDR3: TGCGCCAGCAGCTTGACACAGGTTAACTATGGCTACACCTTC.

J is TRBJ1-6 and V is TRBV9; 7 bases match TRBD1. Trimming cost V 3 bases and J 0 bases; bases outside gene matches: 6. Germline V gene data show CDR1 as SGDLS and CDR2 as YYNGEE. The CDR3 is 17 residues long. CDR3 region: CASSGLGDSSYNSPLHF. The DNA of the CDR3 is TGTGCCAGCAGCGGCCTAGGGGACAGCTCCTATAATTCACCCCTCCACTTT. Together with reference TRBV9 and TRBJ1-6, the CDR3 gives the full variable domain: DSGVTQTPKHLITATGQRVTLRCSPRSGDLSVYWYQQSLDQGLQFLIQYYNGEERAKGNILERFSAQQFPDLHSELNLSSLELGDSALYFCASSGLGDSSYNSPLHFGNGTRLTVT.

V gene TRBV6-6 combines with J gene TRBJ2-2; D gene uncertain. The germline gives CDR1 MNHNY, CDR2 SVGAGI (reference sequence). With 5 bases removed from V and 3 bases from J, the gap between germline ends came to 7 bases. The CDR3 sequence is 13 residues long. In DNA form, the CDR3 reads TGTGCCAGCAGTCCTCACTACACCGGGGAGCTGTTTTTT. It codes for CASSPHYTGELFF.

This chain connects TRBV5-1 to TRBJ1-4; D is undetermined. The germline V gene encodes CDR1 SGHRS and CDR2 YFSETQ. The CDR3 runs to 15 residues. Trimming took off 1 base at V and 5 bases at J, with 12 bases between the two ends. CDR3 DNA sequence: TGCGCCAGCAGCTTGTTGGGGTCTTTCAATGAAAAACTGTTTTTT. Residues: CASSLLGSFNEKLFF.